This T cell receptor (delta chain) was obtained from a study of Vδ1+ human thymocytes. Regarding this clone: Its antigen is not identified.

RNA was extracted from the cells and then reverse transcribed. The CDR3 regions were amplified by multiplex PCR from V-gene primers to a constant-region primer. TCRdb fed the multiplex PCR reads into CATT to redo clone calling. The repertoire holds around 76,000 delta-chain clones, with about 38% as singletons. General study points: In the thymus, TRG and TRD repertoires looked highly polyclonal with Gaussian CDR3 lengths. TRD repertoires were essentially private, unlike widely shared TRG clonotypes. Thymic delta-chain repertoires held approximately 20% Vdelta2 sequences and few Vdelta3, despite high sort purity.

CDR3 size: 22 residues. Losses at the gene ends were 1 base for V and 3 bases for J; bases not matched to a gene: 22. CDR1 and CDR2 (germline): TSWWSYY, QGS. The origin of this receptor is a boy in the first two years of life who had congenital heart surgery. The gene calls are TRDV1 and TRDJ1, with 11 positions matching TRDD3. Sequencing input: Vdelta1+ gamma-delta thymocytes from the thymus. Subset here: FACS-sorted CD3+ TCRalphabeta- TCRVdelta1+ TCRVdelta2- thymocytes. The CDR3 DNA is TGTGCTCTTGGGGAACCCGCAATCCTTCCAATTACTGGGGGATATTCGGCCGATAAACTCATCTTT. It translates to CALGEPAILPITGGYSADKLIF.